The rows below give T cell receptor beta chains drawn from one sample of a study of blood T cell repertoires in COVID-19. Clones were read by immunoSEQ multiplex PCR, and TCRdb kept only the in-frame ones, dropping some. Here the sample spans around 140,000 clones, about 87% being singletons. The sample comprised peripheral blood. These TCRs come from a man in his fifties or sixties with acute or convalescent COVID-19. Each CDR3 is given with its conserved first and last residue. Fields, in order: J gene, V gene, clone size, CDR3 length, D gene, CDR3 protein, CDR3 DNA. A D gene is named only where the DNA matches it firmly. Clone size, where shown, is once, few, many, or a class for clones that have expanded.

J gene: TRBJ2-1
V gene: TRBV5-1
clone size: -
CDR3 length: 20
D gene: TRBD2
CDR3 protein: CASSLEGLAGHWGSYNEQFF
CDR3 DNA: TGCGCCAGCAGCTTGGAGGGACTAGCGGGTCACTGGGGCTCCTACAATGAGCAGTTCTTC

J gene: TRBJ2-2
V gene: TRBV6-6
clone size: -
CDR3 length: 15
D gene: TRBD1
CDR3 protein: CASSSTGDRTGELFF
CDR3 DNA: TGTGCCAGCAGTTCAACAGGGGACCGCACCGGGGAGCTGTTTTTT

J gene: TRBJ1-1
V gene: TRBV21-1
clone size: -
CDR3 length: 17
D gene: -
CDR3 protein: CASSTTGRGKRGTEAFF
CDR3 DNA: TGTGCCAGCAGCACCACGGGTAGAGGCAAGCGAGGGACTGAAGCTTTCTTT

J gene: TRBJ1-1
V gene: TRBV4-1
clone size: -
CDR3 length: 15
D gene: TRBD1
CDR3 protein: CASSRSGQQDTEAFF
CDR3 DNA: TGCGCCAGCAGCCGGTCGGGACAGCAGGACACTGAAGCTTTCTTT

J gene: TRBJ1-1
V gene: TRBV7-9
clone size: once
CDR3 length: 14
D gene: -
CDR3 protein: CASSSGQLDTEAFF
CDR3 DNA: TGTGCCAGCAGCAGCGGACAGTTGGACACTGAAGCTTTCTTT

J gene: TRBJ2-7
V gene: TRBV6-4
clone size: -
CDR3 length: 13
D gene: -
CDR3 protein: CASSPDRGYEQYF
CDR3 DNA: TGTGCCAGCAGTCCAGACAGAGGATACGAGCAGTACTTC

J gene: TRBJ1-2
V gene: TRBV15
clone size: -
CDR3 length: 13
D gene: TRBD1
CDR3 protein: CATSTDRNYGYTF
CDR3 DNA: TGTGCCACCAGTACGGACAGGAACTATGGCTACACCTTC

J gene: TRBJ2-1
V gene: TRBV13
clone size: -
CDR3 length: 15
D gene: TRBD2
CDR3 protein: CASSLTSGGGNEQFF
CDR3 DNA: TGTGCCAGCAGCTTAACTAGCGGGGGGGGAAATGAGCAGTTCTTC

J gene: TRBJ2-1
V gene: TRBV18
clone size: -
CDR3 length: 15
D gene: -
CDR3 protein: CASWAGGSAWNEQFF
CDR3 DNA: TGTGCCAGCTGGGCCGGGGGTAGCGCATGGAATGAGCAGTTCTTC

J gene: TRBJ1-5
V gene: TRBV14
clone size: -
CDR3 length: 15
D gene: -
CDR3 protein: CASSQGTEGNQPQHF
CDR3 DNA: TGTGCCAGCAGCCAAGGGACGGAGGGCAATCAGCCCCAGCATTTT

J gene: TRBJ1-1
V gene: TRBV3-1/TRBV3-2
clone size: -
CDR3 length: 12
D gene: -
CDR3 protein: CASAFRFTEAFF
CDR3 DNA: TGTGCCAGCGCCTTTCGGTTCACTGAAGCTTTCTTT

J gene: TRBJ2-7
V gene: TRBV4-2
clone size: few
CDR3 length: 15
D gene: TRBD1
CDR3 protein: CASSSLPGQDYEQYF
CDR3 DNA: TGTGCCAGCAGCTCCCTCCCGGGACAGGATTACGAGCAGTACTTC

J gene: TRBJ1-6
V gene: TRBV7-9
clone size: -
CDR3 length: 15
D gene: TRBD1
CDR3 protein: CASSPGTGFNSPLHF
CDR3 DNA: TGTGCCAGCAGCCCAGGGACAGGGTTTAATTCACCCCTCCACTTT

J gene: TRBJ1-2
V gene: TRBV3-1/TRBV3-2
clone size: -
CDR3 length: 15
D gene: TRBD1
CDR3 protein: CASSQSGQGAGGYTF
CDR3 DNA: TGTGCCAGCAGCCAATCCGGACAGGGGGCAGGTGGCTACACCTTC

J gene: TRBJ2-3
V gene: TRBV29-1
clone size: -
CDR3 length: 13
D gene: -
CDR3 protein: CSAQQGNTDTQYF
CDR3 DNA: TGCAGCGCACAACAGGGAAACACAGATACGCAGTATTTT

J gene: TRBJ2-1
V gene: TRBV7-2
clone size: few
CDR3 length: 16
D gene: -
CDR3 protein: CASSLLWSVTYNEQFF
CDR3 DNA: TGTGCCAGCAGCTTATTGTGGAGCGTCACCTACAATGAGCAGTTCTTC

J gene: TRBJ2-7
V gene: TRBV5-1
clone size: -
CDR3 length: 13
D gene: TRBD1
CDR3 protein: CASSLPPSGGQYF
CDR3 DNA: TGCGCCAGCAGCTTGCCTCCCTCAGGGGGGCAGTACTTC

J gene: TRBJ2-7
V gene: TRBV7-9
clone size: -
CDR3 length: 14
D gene: -
CDR3 protein: CASSLAGSGTFQYF
CDR3 DNA: TGTGCCAGCAGCTTAGCGGGGTCAGGGACATTTCAGTACTTC

J gene: TRBJ2-1
V gene: TRBV2
clone size: -
CDR3 length: 14
D gene: -
CDR3 protein: CASNYRGGYNEQFF
CDR3 DNA: TGTGCCAGCAATTACAGGGGAGGATACAATGAGCAGTTCTTC

J gene: TRBJ2-7
V gene: TRBV4-1
clone size: few
CDR3 length: 14
D gene: -
CDR3 protein: CASSQVLLMREQYF
CDR3 DNA: TGCGCCAGCAGCCAAGTACTTTTGATGAGGGAGCAGTACTTC

J gene: TRBJ2-2
V gene: TRBV6-5
clone size: -
CDR3 length: 13
D gene: TRBD1
CDR3 protein: CASRTGHIGELFF
CDR3 DNA: TGTGCCAGCAGGACAGGGCATATCGGGGAGCTGTTTTTT

J gene: TRBJ1-2
V gene: TRBV4-2
clone size: -
CDR3 length: 13
D gene: -
CDR3 protein: CASSQEPGLGYTF
CDR3 DNA: TGTGCCAGCAGCCAAGAGCCTGGGCTTGGCTACACCTTC

J gene: TRBJ1-5
V gene: TRBV3-1/TRBV3-2
clone size: -
CDR3 length: 13
D gene: -
CDR3 protein: CASSQDREQPQHF
CDR3 DNA: TGTGCCAGCAGCCAAGATAGGGAGCAGCCCCAGCATTTT

J gene: TRBJ1-2
V gene: TRBV5-4
clone size: -
CDR3 length: 15
D gene: TRBD1
CDR3 protein: CASTAPGQSFDGYTF
CDR3 DNA: TGTGCCAGCACCGCCCCGGGACAGTCCTTTGATGGCTACACCTTC

J gene: TRBJ1-4
V gene: TRBV28
clone size: -
CDR3 length: 15
D gene: TRBD1
CDR3 protein: CASSLSDREIEKLFF
CDR3 DNA: TGTGCCAGCAGTTTATCGGACAGGGAGATTGAAAAACTGTTTTTT

J gene: TRBJ2-5
V gene: TRBV6-5
clone size: few
CDR3 length: 15
D gene: -
CDR3 protein: CASSYTRGAQETQYF
CDR3 DNA: TGTGCCAGCAGTTACACCCGGGGGGCCCAAGAGACCCAGTACTTC

J gene: TRBJ1-2
V gene: TRBV24-1
clone size: -
CDR3 length: 15
D gene: -
CDR3 protein: CATSDGSGHIYGYTF
CDR3 DNA: TGTGCCACCAGTGACGGGTCGGGACACATCTATGGCTACACCTTC

J gene: TRBJ1-6
V gene: TRBV19
clone size: large
CDR3 length: 12
D gene: -
CDR3 protein: CASPNGVLPLHF
CDR3 DNA: TGTGCCAGCCCCAACGGTGTTCTACCCCTCCACTTT

J gene: TRBJ2-3
V gene: TRBV3-1/TRBV3-2
clone size: -
CDR3 length: 15
D gene: TRBD2
CDR3 protein: CASTRTSGRGDTQYF
CDR3 DNA: TGTGCCAGCACCCGAACTAGCGGGAGAGGAGATACGCAGTATTTT

J gene: TRBJ1-3
V gene: TRBV5-6
clone size: -
CDR3 length: 13
D gene: -
CDR3 protein: CASSLDTRNTIYF
CDR3 DNA: TGTGCCAGCAGCTTGGACACGAGGAACACCATATATTTT

J gene: TRBJ2-5
V gene: TRBV28
clone size: -
CDR3 length: 13
D gene: -
CDR3 protein: CASSFTSRETQYF
CDR3 DNA: TGTGCCAGCAGTTTTACTAGCCGAGAGACCCAGTACTTC

J gene: TRBJ1-3
V gene: TRBV5-1
clone size: -
CDR3 length: 13
D gene: -
CDR3 protein: CASSLTGGNTIYF
CDR3 DNA: TGCGCCAGCAGCCTCACAGGAGGAAACACCATATATTTT

J gene: TRBJ1-4
V gene: TRBV19
clone size: -
CDR3 length: 17
D gene: -
CDR3 protein: CASSMLSPLATNEKLFF
CDR3 DNA: TGTGCCAGTAGTATGTTATCACCACTTGCAACTAATGAAAAACTGTTTTTT

J gene: TRBJ2-1
V gene: TRBV28
clone size: -
CDR3 length: 11
D gene: -
CDR3 protein: CASSFTHEQFF
CDR3 DNA: TGTGCCAGCAGTTTTACACATGAGCAGTTCTTC

J gene: TRBJ1-6
V gene: TRBV7-9
clone size: -
CDR3 length: 15
D gene: TRBD1
CDR3 protein: CASSLVGQGGSPLHF
CDR3 DNA: TGTGCCAGCAGCTTAGTGGGACAGGGTGGGTCACCCCTCCACTTT

J gene: TRBJ2-3
V gene: TRBV5-6
clone size: -
CDR3 length: 15
D gene: TRBD1
CDR3 protein: CASSETGTGTDTQYF
CDR3 DNA: TGTGCCAGCAGCGAGACCGGGACAGGGACAGATACGCAGTATTTT

J gene: TRBJ1-3
V gene: TRBV3-1/TRBV3-2
clone size: -
CDR3 length: 14
D gene: TRBD1
CDR3 protein: CASSYQGGGNTIYF
CDR3 DNA: TGTGCCAGCAGTTACCAGGGGGGCGGAAACACCATATATTTT

J gene: TRBJ2-7
V gene: TRBV5-1
clone size: -
CDR3 length: 14
D gene: TRBD1
CDR3 protein: CASSSDPGTAEGYF
CDR3 DNA: TGCGCCAGCAGCTCCGACCCGGGGACAGCCGAGGGGTACTTC

J gene: TRBJ1-1
V gene: TRBV15
clone size: few
CDR3 length: 14
D gene: -
CDR3 protein: CATSRGVAEPEAFF
CDR3 DNA: TGTGCCACCAGCAGAGGAGTAGCGGAGCCGGAAGCTTTCTTT

J gene: TRBJ1-1
V gene: TRBV5-1
clone size: -
CDR3 length: 14
D gene: -
CDR3 protein: CASSLNRLNTEAFF
CDR3 DNA: TGCGCCAGCAGCTTGAACCGGTTGAACACTGAAGCTTTCTTT

J gene: TRBJ2-5
V gene: TRBV5-8
clone size: -
CDR3 length: 15
D gene: -
CDR3 protein: CASSLVPGYQETQYF
CDR3 DNA: TGTGCCAGCAGCTTGGTTCCGGGGTACCAAGAGACCCAGTACTTC

J gene: TRBJ1-1
V gene: TRBV28
clone size: -
CDR3 length: 16
D gene: -
CDR3 protein: CASSWGTLTGNTEAFF
CDR3 DNA: TGTGCCAGCAGTTGGGGGACTCTGACCGGGAACACTGAAGCTTTCTTT

J gene: TRBJ1-2
V gene: TRBV18
clone size: -
CDR3 length: 14
D gene: -
CDR3 protein: CASSPTGYGDGYTF
CDR3 DNA: TGTGCCAGCTCACCTACAGGGTATGGTGATGGCTACACCTTC

J gene: TRBJ1-1
V gene: TRBV28
clone size: -
CDR3 length: 16
D gene: TRBD1
CDR3 protein: CASSLSGTGEDTEAFF
CDR3 DNA: TGTGCCAGCAGTTTATCCGGGACAGGGGAGGACACTGAAGCTTTCTTT

J gene: TRBJ1-1
V gene: TRBV5-1
clone size: -
CDR3 length: 15
D gene: -
CDR3 protein: CASSLWTEGNTEAFF
CDR3 DNA: TGCGCCAGCAGCTTGTGGACAGAAGGGAACACTGAAGCTTTCTTT

J gene: TRBJ1-2
V gene: TRBV6-5
clone size: -
CDR3 length: 13
D gene: TRBD1
CDR3 protein: CASSRDRNYGYTF
CDR3 DNA: TGTGCCAGCAGCCGGGACAGGAACTATGGCTACACCTTC

J gene: TRBJ1-4
V gene: TRBV2
clone size: -
CDR3 length: 13
D gene: -
CDR3 protein: CASTEGQREKLFF
CDR3 DNA: TGTGCCAGCACAGAAGGACAGCGGGAAAAACTGTTTTTT

J gene: TRBJ2-5
V gene: TRBV3-1/TRBV3-2
clone size: -
CDR3 length: 14
D gene: -
CDR3 protein: CASSPGVAQITQYF
CDR3 DNA: TGTGCCAGCAGCCCAGGGGTGGCCCAGATCACCCAGTACTTC

J gene: TRBJ1-5
V gene: TRBV7-2
clone size: once
CDR3 length: 11
D gene: -
CDR3 protein: CASSLYSTQHF
CDR3 DNA: TGTGCCAGCAGCCTGTACTCGACCCAGCATTTT

J gene: TRBJ1-2
V gene: TRBV27
clone size: -
CDR3 length: 18
D gene: -
CDR3 protein: CASSLFAARQGGYYGYTF
CDR3 DNA: TGTGCCAGCAGTTTATTTGCCGCGCGGCAGGGCGGCTACTATGGCTACACCTTC

J gene: TRBJ1-4
V gene: TRBV28
clone size: -
CDR3 length: 11
D gene: TRBD1
CDR3 protein: CAGGLNEKLFF
CDR3 DNA: TGCGCAGGGGGCCTTAATGAAAAACTGTTTTTT

J gene: TRBJ1-2
V gene: TRBV19
clone size: -
CDR3 length: 20
D gene: -
CDR3 protein: CASSIELGGNRKTSSYGYTF
CDR3 DNA: TGTGCCAGTAGTATAGAACTAGGAGGGAATCGTAAGACTTCTTCCTATGGCTACACCTTC

J gene: TRBJ1-2
V gene: TRBV7-3
clone size: few
CDR3 length: 13
D gene: TRBD1
CDR3 protein: CASSSSGGAGYTF
CDR3 DNA: TGTGCCAGCAGCTCCTCAGGGGGCGCGGGCTACACCTTC

J gene: TRBJ2-3
V gene: TRBV11-2
clone size: -
CDR3 length: 16
D gene: -
CDR3 protein: CASSSPVGLSTDTQYF
CDR3 DNA: TGTGCCAGCAGCTCCCCGGTAGGACTTAGCACAGATACGCAGTATTTT

J gene: TRBJ1-1
V gene: TRBV19
clone size: -
CDR3 length: 12
D gene: -
CDR3 protein: CASSPGFTEAFF
CDR3 DNA: TGTGCCAGTAGTCCAGGGTTCACTGAAGCTTTCTTT

J gene: TRBJ1-4
V gene: TRBV6-2/TRBV6-3
clone size: -
CDR3 length: 16
D gene: -
CDR3 protein: CASSYSLGPSEEKLFF
CDR3 DNA: TGTGCCAGCAGTTACAGCTTGGGACCTAGCGAAGAAAAACTGTTTTTT

J gene: TRBJ1-5
V gene: TRBV27
clone size: -
CDR3 length: 16
D gene: -
CDR3 protein: CASSPRGEMKDQPQHF
CDR3 DNA: TGTGCCAGCAGTCCTCGCGGCGAGATGAAGGATCAGCCCCAGCATTTT

J gene: TRBJ1-3
V gene: TRBV7-2
clone size: -
CDR3 length: 16
D gene: TRBD1
CDR3 protein: CASSFAGTGPGNTIYF
CDR3 DNA: TGTGCCAGCAGCTTCGCCGGGACAGGGCCTGGAAACACCATATATTTT

J gene: TRBJ2-1
V gene: TRBV10-1
clone size: -
CDR3 length: 13
D gene: TRBD1
CDR3 protein: CASSGDRAGEQFF
CDR3 DNA: TGCGCCAGCAGTGGAGACAGGGCGGGTGAGCAGTTCTTC

J gene: TRBJ2-5
V gene: TRBV6-5
clone size: few
CDR3 length: 14
D gene: TRBD2
CDR3 protein: CASRWASGVETQYF
CDR3 DNA: TGTGCCAGCCGGTGGGCTAGCGGGGTAGAGACCCAGTACTTC